These 28 T cell receptor beta chains came from one sample sequenced in a study of T-cell memory formation after mild COVID-19. Each CDR3 protein gets one entry after TCRdb re-called the 5' RACE reads with MiXCR. The data hold roughly 110,000 distinct CDR3 sequences, with around 15% observed a single time. Input material: PBMCs or a T cell subset sorted from them (not recorded which). The source of these receptors is an adult woman who had mild COVID-19 (a few samples of this study predate the infection). Cell type and time point are not known.

This clonotype showed up many times. V gene TRBV12-3 or TRBV12-4 combines with J gene TRBJ2-1, with D possibly TRBD2 on 5 matching bases. Trimming cost V 0 bases and J 5 bases, with 14 bases left between them. The CDR3 contains 16 residues. For the CDR3, the DNA is TGTGCCAGCAGTTTAGCGCTGAGCGGAAGGAACAATGAGCAGTTCTTC. The encoded protein is CASSLALSGRNNEQFF.

This clonotype has a handful of counts. V is TRBV4-1 and J is TRBJ2-3; D gene unclear. CDR1 MGHRA and CDR2 YSYEKL come from the germline V gene. The CDR3 has 12 residues. V was shortened by 4 bases and J by 3 bases, with 5 bases between the two germline ends. The CDR3 loop is CASSLETDTQYF. DNA of the CDR3: TGCGCCAGCAGCCTAGAAACAGATACGCAGTATTTT.

This clonotype was detected only a few times. The chain links TRBV19 to TRBJ2-4; D unresolved. V was pared by 0 bases and J by 1 base, with 16 bases between. This CDR3 has 18 amino acids. Germline CDR1 is LNHDA and CDR2 is SQIVND (reference sequence). The DNA of the CDR3 is TGTGCCAGTAGTATAGACGTTGTAGGGTTGGTGGCCAAAAACATTCAGTACTTC. It yields the protein CASSIDVVGLVAKNIQYF.

This clonotype has just a few counts. V gene TRBV12-3 or TRBV12-4 combines with J gene TRBJ2-2; D is tentatively TRBD1 or TRBD2 (5 bases each). There are 16 residues in the CDR3. With 9 bases removed from V and 6 bases from J, the gap between germline ends came to 23 bases. Written as DNA, the CDR3 is TGTGCCAGAATCCGGGGCAAGGTCGACGGGGCCGGGGAGCTGTTTTTT. Protein sequence: CARIRGKVDGAGELFF.

This clonotype was seen only once. The rearrangement uses TRBV7-3 and TRBJ2-1, with 11 bases identical to TRBD2. Germline V lookup: CDR1 SGHTA, CDR2 FQGTGA. After removal of 1 base from V and 4 bases from J, the junction contained 6 bases not matched to a gene. The CDR3 has 17 amino acids. CDR3 amino acids: CASSLSTGLAEYNEQFF. The DNA for the CDR3 is TGTGCCAGCAGCTTAAGCACGGGACTAGCGGAATACAATGAGCAGTTCTTC.

This clonotype appeared a few times. The chain combines TRBV5-1 with TRBJ1-4; the D is unclear. V was clipped by 2 bases and J by 3 bases, with 11 bases between them. CDR1 and CDR2 from the germline V gene are SGHRS and YFSETQ. This CDR3 contains 15 residues. The CDR3, as DNA: TGCGCCAGCAGCTTAGGTGGCAGGCCTAATGAAAAACTGTTTTTT. Protein sequence: CASSLGGRPNEKLFF.

The V gene is TRBV21-1, the J gene TRBJ2-7; the table's TRBD2 call for D was not verified on the DNA. TRBV21-1 is reported as a pseudogene. This CDR3 region has 12 residues. The CDR3 region is CASSALAYEQYF. DNA for the CDR3: TGTGCCAGCAGCGCCCTAGCCTACGAGCAGTACTTC.

The table lists this clonotype with a few counts. This rearrangement joins TRBV25-1 to TRBJ1-5, with D maybe TRBD1 (6 bases). Germline CDR1 reads MGHDK; CDR2 reads SYGVNS. The CDR3 has 15 residues. The V end lost 1 base, the J end lost 5 bases, and 12 bases lay between the germline ends. The CDR3 bases are TGTGCCAGCAGTGAATCCGGGACATCAGATCAGCCCCAGCATTTT. Translated, it gives CASSESGTSDQPQHF.

The chain combines TRBV7-2 with TRBJ1-5; TRBD1 is a possible D gene (5 bases). The CDR3 loop spans 16 amino acids. Germline loops: CDR1 SGHTA, CDR2 FQGNSA. V shed 2 bases and J shed 0 bases, with 11 bases lying between them. The CDR3 loop is CASSLNRGGSNQPQHF. The DNA of the CDR3 is TGTGCCAGCAGCTTAAATCGGGGGGGTAGCAATCAGCCCCAGCATTTT.

The rearrangement joins TRBV27 to TRBJ1-1; the D is unclear. V lost 1 base and J 0 bases, leaving 6 bases between the germline ends. This CDR3 region has 14 residues. From germline, CDR1 is MNHEY and CDR2 SMNVEV (reference sequence). This chain's CDR3 is CASSLWSVNTEAFF. CDR3 in DNA: TGTGCCAGCAGTTTATGGTCAGTGAACACTGAAGCTTTCTTT.

In this sample, this clonotype turned up a few times. V and J are TRBV6-2 or TRBV6-3 and TRBJ2-7, with 7 bases identical to TRBD1. CDR1 and CDR2 (germline): MNHEY, SVGEGT. The CDR3 is made up of 16 amino acids. V dropped 5 bases and J dropped 0; count of bases not matched to a gene: 10. CDR3: CASSEGLGQFSYEQYF. In DNA form, the CDR3 reads TGTGCCAGCAGTGAAGGCCTGGGACAGTTCTCCTACGAGCAGTACTTC.

The chain uses TRBV5-6 and TRBJ1-1; 9 nucleotides align to TRBD1. J lost 5 bases, V lost 3 bases, and 8 bases had no gene match. Germline V CDR1 and CDR2: SGHDT, YYEEEE. CDR3 length: 15 amino acids. The CDR3 DNA sequence: TGTGCCAGCAGCTATTATGGGACAGGGAGGACTGAAGCTTTCTTT. Protein sequence: CASSYYGTGRTEAFF.

This clonotype was seen a few times. The chain joins TRBV5-1 to TRBJ2-7; D is undetermined. The V gene's germline CDR1 is SGHRS and CDR2 YFSETQ. This CDR3 has 12 amino acids. Between the trimmed V and J ends, which lost 0 bases and 5 bases, there was a span of 6 bases. For the CDR3, the DNA is TGCGCCAGCAGCTTGGTATCCCACGAGCAGTACTTC. Translation: CASSLVSHEQYF.

This clonotype was detected a few times. The J gene is TRBJ2-2, the V gene TRBV5-1, with 10 nucleotides matching TRBD1. This CDR3 has 16 amino acids. Germline V gives CDR1 SGHRS, CDR2 YFSETQ. Germline trimming cut 4 bases from V and 4 bases from J; bases unmatched to any gene: 7. CDR3 DNA: TGCGCCAGCAGCGTCCCGGGACAGGGGAGCACCGGGGAGCTGTTTTTT. Protein: CASSVPGQGSTGELFF. The whole variable domain, filled in from reference TRBV5-1 and TRBJ2-2, reads KAGVTQTPRYLIKTRGQQVTLSCSPISGHRSVSWYQQTPGQGLQFLFEYFSETQRNKGNFPGRFSGRQFSNSRSEMNVSTLELGDSALYLCASSVPGQGSTGELFFGEGSRLTVL.

The V call is TRBV29-1, the J call TRBJ2-1; D ambiguous. The ends were cut back, 2 bases at V and 12 bases at J, with 17 bases in the middle. The CDR3 extends over 13 amino acids. Germline loops: CDR1 SQVTM, CDR2 ANQGSEA. The CDR3 bases are TGCAGCGTTGAACCCCTTGGAAGGGCAAGGCAGTTCTTC. Translated: CSVEPLGRARQFF.

This clonotype was recorded a few times. In nucleotides, the CDR3 is TGTGCCAGCAGTGATCTCCCCAAAGAGACCCAGTACTTC. This sequence encodes CASSDLPKETQYF. V gene TRBV2 combines with J gene TRBJ2-5; D is unresolved. CDR1 SNHLY and CDR2 FYNNEI come from the germline V gene. There are 13 residues in the CDR3. Trimming removed 3 bases from V and 3 bases from J, with 8 bases in between.

A few counts support this clonotype. The chain carries TRBV2 and TRBJ2-1; 7 bases match TRBD1. Per germline, CDR1 SNHLY and CDR2 FYNNEI. CDR3 size: 16 residues. V was clipped by 4 bases and J by 2 bases; unmatched bases: 8. The CDR3: CASSGRQGQAYNEQFF. The CDR3 DNA reads as TGTGCCAGCAGTGGCCGACAGGGCCAAGCCTACAATGAGCAGTTCTTC.

This chain connects TRBV7-9 to TRBJ1-2, with D possibly being TRBD1 (5 bases). Germline V lookup: CDR1 SEHNR, CDR2 FQNEAQ (reference sequence). The V and J ends lost 5 bases and 8 bases respectively, with 18 bases between them. This CDR3 region has 14 residues. CDR3 protein: CASSGQGRTGGYTF. In nucleotides, the CDR3 is TGTGCCAGCAGCGGCCAGGGACGGACGGGGGGCTACACCTTC. Full variable domain (outside the CDR3, taken from reference TRBV7-9 and TRBJ1-2): DTGVSQNPRHKITKRGQNVTFRCDPISEHNRLYWYRQTLGQGPEFLTYFQNEAQLEKSRLLSDRFSAERPKGSFSTLEIQRTEQGDSAMYLCASSGQGRTGGYTFGSGTRLTVV.

The chain has TRBV30 and TRBJ2-2, with 7 positions matching TRBD1. The CDR3 has 15 residues. CDR1 is GTSNPN and CDR2 is SVGIG in the germline V gene (reference sequence). J was trimmed by 6 bases and V by 8 bases; bases with no gene match: 15. CDR3 protein: CARTPGTEESGELFF. In nucleotides, the CDR3 is TGTGCCCGAACACCCGGGACAGAGGAGTCCGGGGAGCTGTTTTTT.

V is TRBV5-1 and J is TRBJ2-5; unclear D gene. The germline V gene encodes CDR1 SGHRS and CDR2 YFSETQ. Trimming left V 0 bases short and J 5 bases short, with 14 bases between. The CDR3 is made up of 15 amino acids. The CDR3 DNA follows: TGCGCCAGCAGCTTGGCCAGGAATTCGCCTGAGACCCAGTACTTC. Protein sequence: CASSLARNSPETQYF. Variable domain in full (rest from reference TRBV5-1 and TRBJ2-5): KAGVTQTPRYLIKTRGQQVTLSCSPISGHRSVSWYQQTPGQGLQFLFEYFSETQRNKGNFPGRFSGRQFSNSRSEMNVSTLELGDSALYLCASSLARNSPETQYFGPGTRLLVL.

In its sample, this clonotype was seen a few times. The chain joins TRBV7-9 to TRBJ1-1; D may be TRBD1 (6 bases). From germline, CDR1 is SEHNR and CDR2 FQNEAQ (reference sequence). Trimming stripped 8 bases from V and 4 bases from J, with 14 bases between. The CDR3 has 13 amino acids. Written as DNA, the CDR3 is TGTGCCAGCCGGACAGTTTTTGGCACTGAAGCTTTCTTT. It is translated as CASRTVFGTEAFF.

In this sample, this clonotype turned up once. The rearrangement uses TRBV30 and TRBJ2-1; D call uncertain. The CDR3 extends over 10 amino acids. V shed 0 bases and J shed 8 bases, with 2 bases lying between them. CDR1 GTSNPN and CDR2 SVGIG come from the germline V gene (reference sequence). The CDR3 DNA sequence: TGTGCCTGGAGTGTAGATGAGCAGTTCTTC. This gives the protein CAWSVDEQFF.

This chain connects TRBV6-5 to TRBJ2-1; TRBD1 matches 7 bases. Per the germline V gene, CDR1 is MNHEY and CDR2 is SVGAGI. This CDR3 has 16 amino acids. J lost 4 bases, V lost 6 bases, and 12 bases had no gene match. The CDR3 region is CASSPGQAEIYNEQFF. The CDR3 DNA reads as TGTGCCAGCAGCCCCGGACAGGCGGAGATATACAATGAGCAGTTCTTC.

This clonotype was counted between two and nine times. It is unclear where the CDR3 begins or ends on the DNA, so no DNA is shown, and the CDR3 is as TCRdb lists it. The CDR3 is CASSSTVSGRAVNTEAFF. The rearrangement links TRBV12-3 or TRBV12-4 to TRBJ1-1; the D call of TRBD1 is as the table states it, not checked on the DNA. The CDR3 adds up to 18 amino acids, both ends counted.

The rearrangement joins TRBV6-5 to TRBJ2-7, with TRBD2 matching over 8 bases. The CDR3 length is 16 residues. CDR1 and CDR2 from the germline V gene are MNHEY and SVGAGI. The V gene end was trimmed by 0 bases and the J gene end by 5 bases; junction bases not matched to a gene: 9. This CDR3 reads CASSYSRGTRGDEQYF. The CDR3 nucleotides are TGTGCCAGCAGTTACTCTCGAGGGACTAGGGGCGACGAGCAGTACTTC.

The chain is built from TRBV15 and TRBJ1-5; D gene ambiguous. With 0 bases removed from V and 4 bases from J, the gap between germline ends came to 10 bases. The CDR3 spans 15 residues. The germline CDR1 and CDR2 sequences are LNHNV and YYDKDF (reference sequence). CDR3 sequence: CATSRDRSQNQPQHF. The CDR3 DNA is TGTGCCACCAGCAGAGACCGGAGTCAGAATCAGCCCCAGCATTTT.

This clonotype was observed a few times. The gene calls are TRBV7-9 and TRBJ2-1; 12 bases align to TRBD2. The CDR3 spans 17 residues. Germline trimming cut 8 bases from V and 5 bases from J; bases unmatched to any gene: 13. CDR1 SEHNR and CDR2 FQNEAQ come from the germline V gene (reference sequence). In nucleotides, the CDR3 is TGTGCCAGCTCGGGACTAGCGGGTGCCTTTACCCACAATGAGCAGTTCTTC. It is translated as CASSGLAGAFTHNEQFF. The whole variable domain, remainder taken from reference TRBV7-9 and TRBJ2-1, is DTGVSQNPRHKITKRGQNVTFRCDPISEHNRLYWYRQTLGQGPEFLTYFQNEAQLEKSRLLSDRFSAERPKGSFSTLEIQRTEQGDSAMYLCASSGLAGAFTHNEQFFGPGTRLTVL.

In its sample, this clonotype was seen a few times. This rearrangement joins TRBV5-1 to TRBJ1-2; 12 bases are a match to TRBD1. The CDR3 loop spans 16 amino acids. The germline gives CDR1 SGHRS, CDR2 YFSETQ. Unmatched junction bases numbered 8, after V lost 0 bases and J lost 8 bases. DNA of the CDR3: TGCGCCAGCAGCTTGGGGCCGGGACAGGGGGCGAAGGGCTACACCTTC. As protein: CASSLGPGQGAKGYTF.